This entry lists 9 T cell receptor beta chains sequenced from one sample in a study of control samples from healthy donors and cancer patients. Only in-frame clones appear in the TCRdb table, and some are missing; sequencing was by immunoSEQ multiplex PCR. Among some 71,000 clones listed, roughly 90% were seen once. The sample was PBMCs. All receptors come from a man in his sixties with lung cancer.

This chain joins TRBV18 and TRBJ1-4; D gene uncertain. Trimming stripped 3 bases from V and 8 bases from J, with 16 bases between. CDR1 is KGHSH, CDR2 LQKENI, per germline. This CDR3 has 15 amino acids. CDR3 amino acids: CASSPNLGREEKLFF. The CDR3 DNA reads as TGTGCCAGCTCACCTAACCTAGGGAGGGAGGAAAAACTGTTTTTT.

The chain recombines TRBV5-6 with TRBJ1-5; no reliable D call. V lost 6 bases, J lost 0 bases, and 19 bases lay in between. Germline-derived CDR1 and CDR2 are SGHDT and YYEEEE. The CDR3 has 17 amino acids. For the CDR3, the DNA is TGTGCCAGCACCGTAACCCTCTGGGAAATTAGCAATCAGCCCCAGCATTTT. It yields the protein CASTVTLWEISNQPQHF.

The rearrangement links TRBV10-2 to TRBJ2-7; 10 bases align to TRBD1. Unmatched junction bases numbered 11, after V lost 6 bases and J lost 3 bases. Looked up from germline, CDR1 is WSHSY and CDR2 is SAAADI. The CDR3 is 16 residues long. The CDR3 here is CASSPGGQGGDYEQYV. The CDR3 coding sequence is TGCGCCAGCAGCCCCGGCGGACAGGGGGGGGACTACGAGCAGTACGTC.

The chain uses TRBV5-4 and TRBJ1-1, with a weak D call TRBD1 (5 bases). CDR1 is SGHNT and CDR2 is YYREEE in the germline V gene (reference sequence). This CDR3 has 17 amino acids. Trimming shortened V by 2 bases and J by 5 bases, and 22 bases separated the two germline ends. Here the CDR3 reads CASSFLPLSWDGTEAFF. The CDR3 nucleotides read TGTGCCAGCAGCTTCTTACCGCTCTCCTGGGACGGGACTGAAGCTTTCTTT.

The rearrangement joins TRBV5-1 to TRBJ2-3, with TRBD1 matching over 9 bases. J lost 4 bases, V lost 1 base, and 7 bases had no gene match. The germline CDR1 and CDR2 sequences are SGHRS and YFSETQ. This CDR3 is 16 amino acids long. CDR3 region: CASSLTADRGSDTQYF. CDR3 nucleotide sequence: TGCGCCAGCAGCTTGACCGCGGACAGGGGATCAGATACGCAGTATTTT.

The count of this clone is one. V is TRBV5-1 and J is TRBJ1-4; 10 bases align to TRBD1. The CDR3 consists of 14 residues. Trimming took 4 bases from V and 5 from J; bases not matched to a gene: 2. Germline V gene lookup returns CDR1 SGHRS and CDR2 YFSETQ. In DNA form, the CDR3 reads TGCGCCAGCAGCGCGACAGGGGGCAATGAAAAACTGTTTTTT. The encoded protein is CASSATGGNEKLFF.

The chain uses TRBV7-2 and TRBJ2-6; 7 nucleotides match TRBD2. Trimming at V came to 5 bases and at J to 0 bases, leaving 7 bases not matched to a gene. CDR1 is SGHTA, CDR2 FQGNSA, per germline. The CDR3 is 17 residues long. CDR3 in amino acids: CASSLSGVPSGANVLTF. In nucleotides, the CDR3 is TGTGCCAGCAGCCTAAGCGGGGTACCCTCTGGGGCCAACGTCCTGACTTTC.

The gene calls are TRBV10-1 and TRBJ2-3; either TRBD1 or TRBD2 may fit D (5 bases each). The V gene lost 3 bases and the J gene lost 5 bases, with 12 bases spanning the gap. The germline gives CDR1 WNHNN, CDR2 SYGVQD (reference sequence). The CDR3 contains 14 residues. The CDR3 DNA sequence: TGCGCCAGCAGTGAATTGGGGGTAGGAGATACGCAGTATTTT. Its translation: CASSELGVGDTQYF.

This chain joins TRBV18 and TRBJ1-5; D remains unclear. The germline gives CDR1 KGHSH, CDR2 LQKENI. V was shortened by 2 bases and J by 4 bases, with 9 bases between the two germline ends. This CDR3 has 14 amino acids. CDR3 sequence (DNA): TGTGCCAGCTCACCATCGGCAGGTAATCAGCCCCAGCATTTT. Amino acid sequence: CASSPSAGNQPQHF.